A single sample is the source of the 22 T cell receptor beta chains below, sequenced in a study of identical twins. Via MiXCR, TCRdb re-called the 5' RACE reads, giving one row per CDR3 protein. Of 400,000 to 650,000 distinct CDR3 sequences listed, roughly 21% are singletons. The sample was also reused in another study, on T cells expressing NK-cell markers.

Sequencing was carried out using CD4+ T cells sorted from blood. These receptors were obtained from a woman under 30 in good health.

The chain uses TRBV20-1 and TRBJ2-2; D not certain. The CDR3 has 15 residues. Trimming took 2 bases from V and 1 from J, leaving 11 bases between them. From germline, CDR1 is DFQATT and CDR2 SNEGSKA (reference sequence). As DNA, the CDR3 is TGCAGTGCTAGATCGACCACCGGGAACACCGGGGAGCTGTTTTTT. Translating gives CSARSTTGNTGELFF.

The rearrangement uses TRBV12-3 or TRBV12-4 and TRBJ2-3; D gene ambiguous. The CDR3 spans 13 residues. Trimming took 7 bases from V and 3 from J, leaving 11 bases between them. CDR3 nucleotides: TGTGCCAGCATTAAGCGCGCGACAGATACGCAGTATTTT. This gives the protein CASIKRATDTQYF.

The rearrangement joins TRBV15 to TRBJ1-5; D ambiguous. The germline V gene encodes CDR1 LNHNV and CDR2 YYDKDF (reference sequence). The V end lost 6 bases, the J end lost 4 bases, and 13 bases lay between the germline ends. The CDR3 totals 14 residues. The DNA of the CDR3 is TGTGCCACCAGTCCTTTGGGCTCGAATCAGCCCCAGCATTTT. This sequence encodes CATSPLGSNQPQHF.

The CDR3 is CASKRPSSNTQYF. The CDR3 DNA sequence: TGTGCCAGTAAAAGGCCTAGCTCCAATACGCAGTATTTT. This chain joins TRBV19 and TRBJ2-3, with D maybe TRBD2 (5 bases). The germline V and J ends were trimmed by 7 bases and 7 bases, with 15 bases remaining between them. The CDR3 runs to 13 residues. Per germline, CDR1 LNHDA and CDR2 SQIVND (reference sequence).

The rearrangement links TRBV7-2 to TRBJ1-5; D gene ambiguous. This CDR3 comprises 14 residues. The ends were cut back, 4 bases at V and 0 bases at J, with 7 bases in the middle. Looked up from germline, CDR1 is SGHTA and CDR2 is FQGNSA. This CDR3 reads CASSSQYSNQPQHF. The CDR3 DNA sequence: TGTGCCAGCAGCTCTCAATATAGCAATCAGCCCCAGCATTTT.

This clonotype appeared many times. V and J are TRBV29-1 and TRBJ2-5; 13 nucleotides line up with TRBD2. Looked up from germline, CDR1 is SQVTM and CDR2 is ANQGSEA. The CDR3 runs 13 residues. V trimming: 8 bases; J trimming: 4 bases; junction bases outside the gene matches: 4. The CDR3 protein is CSTRTSGGETQYF. CDR3 bases: TGCAGCACACGGACTAGCGGGGGAGAGACCCAGTACTTC.

This clonotype was seen a few times. This sequence joins TRBV3-1 and TRBJ2-2; 7 nucleotides line up with TRBD2. Germline V CDR1 and CDR2: LGHDT, YNNKEL (reference sequence). The junction had 4 bases not matched to a gene; V was cut back by 1 base and J by 2 bases. The CDR3 covers 16 residues. Written as DNA, the CDR3 is TGTGCCAGCAGCCAAGTACCAGCGGGAAACACCGGGGAGCTGTTTTTT. Residues: CASSQVPAGNTGELFF. The full variable domain, completed using reference TRBV3-1 and TRBJ2-2, is DTAVSQTPKYLVTQMGNDKSIKCEQNLGHDTMYWYKQDSKKFLKIMFSYNNKELIINETVPNRFSPKSPDKAHLNLHINSLELGDSAVYFCASSQVPAGNTGELFFGEGSRLTVL.

This clonotype was seen once. The chain couples TRBV3-1 to TRBJ2-7; the match to TRBD1 covers 10 bases. The V segment lost 8 bases and the J segment 6 bases; nucleotides outside the gene matches: 7. This CDR3 contains 13 residues. Per germline, CDR1 LGHDT and CDR2 YNNKEL (reference sequence). The CDR3 region is CASVRQGASEQYF. The CDR3 DNA reads as TGTGCCAGCGTCCGACAGGGGGCCTCCGAGCAGTACTTC.

The V and J genes are TRBV20-1 and TRBJ1-1; D is unclear. This CDR3 has 13 amino acids. Germline V gives CDR1 DFQATT, CDR2 SNEGSKA (reference sequence). Trimming pared 5 bases from V and 1 base from J, leaving 11 bases between. CDR3 coding DNA: TGCAGTGCTTGGGCCCGTGGGAACACTGAAGCTTTCTTT. Protein: CSAWARGNTEAFF.

This clonotype was counted a few times. The chain has TRBV5-1 and TRBJ2-1, with TRBD1 identical over 8 bases. V dropped 1 base and J dropped 8; count of bases not matched to a gene: 2. The germline V gene has CDR1 SGHRS and CDR2 YFSETQ. The CDR3 is 13 amino acids. The CDR3 protein is CASSLQGAHEQFF. In DNA, the CDR3 is TGCGCCAGCAGCTTGCAGGGGGCCCATGAGCAGTTCTTC.

V is TRBV4-3 and J is TRBJ2-1; D perhaps matches TRBD2 (7 bases). Per germline, CDR1 LGHNA and CDR2 YSLEER. Between the trimmed V and J ends, which lost 1 base and 3 bases, there was a span of 13 bases. This CDR3 contains 16 residues. The CDR3 here is CASSQGWGGHYNEQFF. The CDR3 DNA reads TGCGCCAGCAGCCAAGGCTGGGGGGGCCACTACAATGAGCAGTTCTTC.

This clonotype came up a few times. J is TRBJ1-2 and V is TRBV15, with a weak D call TRBD1 (5 bases). This CDR3 spans 14 amino acids. Germline V CDR1 and CDR2: LNHNV, YYDKDF (reference sequence). V dropped 8 bases and J dropped 8 bases, with 21 bases sitting between them. The CDR3 nucleotides read TGTGCCACCGCGGTGGGACGCCGGGATGGGGGCTACACCTTC. This encodes CATAVGRRDGGYTF. Based on the CDR3 plus reference TRBV15 and TRBJ1-2, the full variable domain is DAMVIQNPRYQVTQFGKPVTLSCSQTLNHNVMYWYQQKSSQAPKLLFHYYDKDFNNEADTPDNFQSRRPNTSFCFLDIRSPGLGDTAMYLCATAVGRRDGGYTFGSGTRLTVV.

The sample holds a few counts of this clonotype. For the CDR3, the DNA is TGCAGTGCTCATGGTAGCGGGGGGGCGCGGACCGGGGAGCTGTTTTTT. As protein: CSAHGSGGARTGELFF. The rearrangement joins TRBV20-1 to TRBJ2-2; 11 bases agree with TRBD2. The trim removed 5 bases at V and 5 bases at J, leaving 10 bases unmatched. CDR1 DFQATT and CDR2 SNEGSKA come from the germline V gene (reference sequence). CDR3 length: 16 amino acids.

This chain links TRBV12-3 or TRBV12-4 with TRBJ2-3; D perhaps matches TRBD1 (5 bases). Trimming left V 4 bases short and J 4 bases short, with 12 bases between. CDR3 length equals 14 residues. The CDR3 is CASSWVVGADTQYF. DNA for the CDR3: TGTGCCAGCAGTTGGGTTGTAGGGGCAGATACGCAGTATTTT.

The rearrangement uses TRBV28 and TRBJ1-5, with no clear D. The V end lost 6 bases, the J end lost 8 bases, and 17 bases lay between the germline ends. The CDR3 sequence is 14 residues long. Looked up from germline, CDR1 is MDHEN and CDR2 is SYDVKM. The CDR3 region is CASSTPEGGKPQHF. The CDR3 coding sequence is TGTGCCAGCAGCACCCCGGAAGGAGGGAAGCCCCAGCATTTT. The whole variable domain, remainder taken from reference TRBV28 and TRBJ1-5, is DVKVTQSSRYLVKRTGEKVFLECVQDMDHENMFWYRQDPGLGLRLIYFSYDVKMKEKGDIPEGYSVSREKKERFSLILESASTNQTSMYLCASSTPEGGKPQHFGDGTRLSIL.

The chain carries TRBV7-2 and TRBJ2-5, with a possible D match to TRBD1 (6 bases). V lost 11 bases and J lost 4, with 14 bases in between. Germline lookup yields CDR1 SGHTA and CDR2 FQGNSA. The CDR3 extends over 12 amino acids. CDR3: CALGQRPETQYF. In DNA form, the CDR3 reads TGTGCCTTAGGACAGCGACCAGAGACCCAGTACTTC.

This clonotype turned up a few times. V usage is TRBV10-2 and J usage is TRBJ2-1; 8 bases line up with TRBD2. V trimming: 8 bases; J trimming: 3 bases; junction bases outside the gene matches: 3. CDR1 WSHSY and CDR2 SAAADI come from the germline V gene. The CDR3 has 13 residues. CDR3: CASLAGGYNEQFF. The CDR3 DNA follows: TGCGCCAGCCTCGCGGGAGGCTACAATGAGCAGTTCTTC.

This clonotype was observed a few times. This chain joins TRBV20-1 and TRBJ2-1; perhaps TRBD2 as D (6 bases). Per germline, CDR1 DFQATT and CDR2 SNEGSKA (reference sequence). The CDR3 runs to 15 residues. V was shortened by 6 bases and J by 6 bases, with 21 bases between the two germline ends. The DNA for the CDR3 is TGCAGTGCCCTAAGACCCGGGAGTCGGGCCAATGAGCAGTTCTTC. This gives the protein CSALRPGSRANEQFF.

The V gene is TRBV5-1, the J gene TRBJ1-2; D gene uncertain. Trimming took off 3 bases at V and 1 base at J, with 13 bases between the two ends. Germline CDR1 SGHRS, CDR2 YFSETQ. The CDR3 extends over 15 amino acids. The CDR3: CASSYGPEGNYGYTF. The CDR3 nucleotides read TGCGCCAGCAGCTACGGCCCGGAGGGTAACTATGGCTACACCTTC.

This clonotype was detected many times. The chain carries TRBV4-3 and TRBJ2-7; 11 bases map to TRBD2. CDR1 and CDR2 (germline): LGHNA, YSLEER. Trimming cost V 3 bases and J 2 bases; bases outside gene matches: 3. This CDR3 is built from 15 residues. CDR3 DNA sequence: TGCGCCAGCAGCCAGGGGACTAGCGGTACCTACGAGCAGTACTTC. Its protein is CASSQGTSGTYEQYF.

This chain connects TRBV3-1 to TRBJ2-7; maybe TRBD2 (6 bases). The CDR3 covers 15 residues. Trimming pared 0 bases from V and 5 bases from J, leaving 14 bases between. Germline lookup yields CDR1 LGHDT and CDR2 YNNKEL (reference sequence). CDR3 in amino acids: CASSQDGGPGNEQYF. The CDR3 nucleotides are TGTGCCAGCAGCCAAGACGGGGGACCCGGGAACGAGCAGTACTTC.

Ten or more counts support this clonotype. This chain joins TRBV25-1 and TRBJ2-7; 10 nucleotides align to TRBD2. After removal of 11 bases from V and 4 bases from J, the junction contained 14 bases not matched to a gene. This CDR3 has 15 amino acids. Per germline, CDR1 MGHDK and CDR2 SYGVNS. CDR3 DNA: TGTGCCGCCACCCCTAGCGGGAGTAGAGAATACGAGCAGTACTTC. As protein: CAATPSGSREYEQYF.